A single sample gave rise to the 14 T cell receptor beta chains below, sequenced in a study of T-cell memory formation after mild COVID-19. TCRdb re-analysed the 5' RACE reads in MiXCR, keeping a single row per CDR3 protein. The sample lists under 250,000 distinct CDR3 sequences, 15% occurring once. Specimen: PBMCs or a T cell subset sorted from them (not recorded which). These receptor sequences come from an adult woman who had mild COVID-19 (a few samples of this study predate the infection). Cell type and time point are not known.

The V gene is TRBV6-5, the J gene TRBJ1-1; D gene unclear. CDR3 length equals 16 residues. Trimming stripped 2 bases from V and 1 base from J, with 14 bases between. Germline loops: CDR1 MNHEY, CDR2 SVGAGI. The CDR3 sequence is CASSYPSWRENTEAFF. The CDR3 DNA reads as TGTGCCAGCAGTTACCCGAGTTGGCGGGAGAACACTGAAGCTTTCTTT.

There are a few counts of this clonotype. The chain couples TRBV4-3 to TRBJ1-6, with D possibly TRBD1 on 6 matching bases. Germline V lookup: CDR1 LGHNA, CDR2 YSLEER. V dropped 0 bases and J dropped 1 base, with 7 bases sitting between them. The length of the CDR3 is 16 residues. CDR3 sequence: CASSQEQGSYNSPLHF. DNA for the CDR3: TGCGCCAGCAGCCAAGAACAGGGTTCCTATAATTCACCCCTCCACTTT.

This clonotype was observed a handful of times. The CDR3: CASSTDRPSGGYTF. The CDR3 bases are TGTGCCAGCAGCACCGACAGGCCTTCTGGTGGCTACACCTTC. The chain links TRBV12-3 or TRBV12-4 to TRBJ1-2; D is possibly TRBD1 (6 bases). This CDR3 region has 14 residues. Between the trimmed V and J ends, which lost 6 bases and 7 bases, there was a span of 18 bases.

This clonotype was observed a handful of times. This chain connects TRBV7-2 to TRBJ2-3; the D call may be TRBD1 or TRBD2 (7 bases each). Per germline, CDR1 SGHTA and CDR2 FQGNSA. Trimming left V 1 base short and J 5 bases short, with 16 bases between. There are 16 residues in the CDR3. CDR3 coding DNA: TGTGCCAGCAGCTTAGGTGGGAGGGGGCGCGGAGATACGCAGTATTTT. This sequence encodes CASSLGGRGRGDTQYF.

This clonotype was detected only a few times. The chain links TRBV6-6 to TRBJ2-2, with 8 bases aligning to TRBD2. CDR3 length: 14 residues. Germline CDR1 MNHNY, CDR2 SVGAGI (reference sequence). The trim removed 4 bases at V and 6 bases at J, leaving 4 bases unmatched. The CDR3 is CASSSFGGAGELFF. DNA for the CDR3: TGTGCCAGCAGTTCCTTCGGGGGGGCCGGGGAGCTGTTTTTT.

This clonotype was observed a few times. Here the CDR3 reads CASSLLTSVPGELFF. CDR3 bases: TGTGCCAGCAGCCTACTGACTAGCGTGCCCGGGGAGCTGTTTTTT. The chain uses TRBV2 and TRBJ2-2; 8 positions match TRBD2. Unmatched junction bases numbered 9, after V lost 6 bases and J lost 6 bases. Germline CDR1 is SNHLY and CDR2 is FYNNEI. The length of the CDR3 is 15 residues.

In this sample, this clonotype turned up a few times. This chain joins TRBV14 and TRBJ2-3, with a tentative D call TRBD2 (6 bases). V shed 3 bases and J shed 0 bases, with 13 bases lying between them. The CDR3 has 16 amino acids. Germline CDR1 SGHDN, CDR2 FVKESK. CDR3 DNA: TGTGCCAGCAGCCAGACTAGTTGGACTAGCACAGATACGCAGTATTTT. It specifies CASSQTSWTSTDTQYF.

This clonotype showed up just a few times. The chain combines TRBV7-6 with TRBJ2-1, with D possibly TRBD2 on 6 matching bases. Germline V CDR1 and CDR2: SGHVS, FNYEAQ. V was shortened by 4 bases and J by 2 bases, with 15 bases between the two germline ends. This CDR3 spans 16 amino acids. The CDR3 spells CASSSLGGEAYNEQFF. For the CDR3, the DNA is TGTGCCAGCAGCTCATTGGGCGGGGAAGCCTACAATGAGCAGTTCTTC. The full variable domain, its missing parts supplied by reference TRBV7-6 and TRBJ2-1, is GAGVSQSPRYKVTKRGQDVALRCDPISGHVSLYWYRQALGQGPEFLTYFNYEAQQDKSGLPNDRFSAERPEGSISTLTIQRTEQRDSAMYRCASSSLGGEAYNEQFFGPGTRLTVL.

The rearrangement uses TRBV14 and TRBJ2-5, with 7 bases fitting TRBD2. V shed 1 base, J shed 5 bases, and the junction held 16 bases outside the gene matches. The CDR3 totals 18 residues. Germline loops: CDR1 SGHDN, CDR2 FVKESK. In DNA, the CDR3 is TGTGCCAGCAGCCAAGGCGATTCGTCTGTGTGGACTAGGGAGACCCAGTACTTC. This encodes CASSQGDSSVWTRETQYF.

This clonotype was picked up a small number of times. The gene calls are TRBV7-2 and TRBJ2-1; 8 bases are a match to TRBD1. This CDR3 comprises 12 residues. J lost 16 bases, V lost 5 bases, and 10 bases had no gene match. Germline CDR1 reads SGHTA; CDR2 reads FQGNSA. In DNA, the CDR3 is TGTGCCAGCAGCCCTGCCGGTGGACAGGGCTTCTTC. It yields the protein CASSPAGGQGFF.

This clonotype is medium-sized in the sample. This chain links TRBV12-3 or TRBV12-4 with TRBJ1-2, with TRBD1 identical over 7 bases. The CDR3 runs 12 residues. The J segment lost 11 bases and the V segment lost 6 bases, leaving 9 bases of the junction unmatched. The CDR3 DNA sequence: TGTGCCAGCAGGGCGACAGGGATAAGGTACACCTTC. Translated: CASRATGIRYTF.

This clonotype has a handful of counts. The chain combines TRBV15 with TRBJ2-7; TRBD2 matches at 9 bases. J gave up 0 bases and V 3 bases, and 9 bases lay outside the gene matches. CDR1 is LNHNV, CDR2 YYDKDF, per germline (reference sequence). The CDR3 has 17 amino acids. CDR3 sequence: CATSRSRELAGSYEQYF. CDR3 bases: TGTGCCACCAGCAGGTCTCGTGAACTAGCGGGCTCCTACGAGCAGTACTTC.

The V gene is TRBV15, the J gene TRBJ2-7; 11 bases map to TRBD2. The CDR3 spans 15 residues. Per germline, CDR1 LNHNV and CDR2 YYDKDF (reference sequence). V was pared by 3 bases and J by 3 bases, with 4 bases of the junction left unmatched. As DNA, the CDR3 is TGTGCCACCAGCAGGTCCCTAGCGGGGGGCTACGAGCAGTACTTC. Translated, it gives CATSRSLAGGYEQYF.

This chain uses TRBV19 with TRBJ2-1, with a possible D match to TRBD1 (6 bases). The germline V gene encodes CDR1 LNHDA and CDR2 SQIVND (reference sequence). The CDR3 spans 13 residues. V was shortened by 0 bases and J by 15 bases, with 15 bases between the two germline ends. CDR3 residues: CASSIDRAQGRFF. The CDR3 DNA follows: TGTGCCAGTAGTATAGATAGGGCACAGGGAAGGTTCTTC. Full variable domain (missing parts from reference TRBV19 and TRBJ2-1): DGGITQSPKYLFRKEGQNVTLSCEQNLNHDAMYWYRQDPGQGLRLIYYSQIVNDFQKGDIAEGYSVSREKKESFPLTVTSAQKNPTAFYLCASSIDRAQGRFFGPGTRLTVL.